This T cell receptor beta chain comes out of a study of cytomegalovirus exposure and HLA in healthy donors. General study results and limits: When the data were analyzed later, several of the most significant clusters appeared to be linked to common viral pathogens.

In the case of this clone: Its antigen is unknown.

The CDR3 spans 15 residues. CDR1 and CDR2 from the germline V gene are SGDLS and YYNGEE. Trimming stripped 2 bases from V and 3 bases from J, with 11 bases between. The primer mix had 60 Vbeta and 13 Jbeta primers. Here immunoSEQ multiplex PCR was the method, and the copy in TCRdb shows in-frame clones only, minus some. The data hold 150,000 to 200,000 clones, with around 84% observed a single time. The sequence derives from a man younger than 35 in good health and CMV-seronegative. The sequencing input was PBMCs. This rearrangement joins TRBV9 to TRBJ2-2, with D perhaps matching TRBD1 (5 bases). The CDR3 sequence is CASSVSGMDTGELFF. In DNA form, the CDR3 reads TGTGCCAGCAGCGTCTCAGGGATGGACACCGGGGAGCTGTTTTTT. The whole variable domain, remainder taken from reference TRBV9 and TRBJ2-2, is DSGVTQTPKHLITATGQRVTLRCSPRSGDLSVYWYQQSLDQGLQFLIQYYNGEERAKGNILERFSAQQFPDLHSELNLSSLELGDSALYFCASSVSGMDTGELFFGEGSRLTVL.